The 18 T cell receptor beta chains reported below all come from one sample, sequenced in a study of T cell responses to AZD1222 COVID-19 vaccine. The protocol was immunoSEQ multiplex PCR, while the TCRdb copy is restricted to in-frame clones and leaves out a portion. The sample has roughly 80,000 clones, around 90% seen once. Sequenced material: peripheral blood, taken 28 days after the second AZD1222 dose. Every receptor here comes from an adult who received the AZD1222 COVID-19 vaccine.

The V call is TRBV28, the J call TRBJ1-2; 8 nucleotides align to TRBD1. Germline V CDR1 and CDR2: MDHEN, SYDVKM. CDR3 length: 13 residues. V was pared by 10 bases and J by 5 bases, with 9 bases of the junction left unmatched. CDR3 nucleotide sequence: TGTGCCACCCTTCAGGACAGGGCTTATGGCTACACCTTC. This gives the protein CATLQDRAYGYTF.

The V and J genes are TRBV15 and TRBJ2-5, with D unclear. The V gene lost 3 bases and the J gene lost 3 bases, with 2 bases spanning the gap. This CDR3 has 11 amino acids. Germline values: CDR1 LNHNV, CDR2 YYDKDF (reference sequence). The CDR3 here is CATSREETQYF. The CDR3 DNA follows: TGTGCCACCAGCAGGGAAGAGACCCAGTACTTC.

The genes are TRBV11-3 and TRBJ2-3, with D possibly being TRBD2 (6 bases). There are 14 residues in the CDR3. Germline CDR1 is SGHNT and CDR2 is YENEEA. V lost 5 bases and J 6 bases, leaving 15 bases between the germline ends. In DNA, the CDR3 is TGTGCCAGCAGCCCGAGCGGGCCAAGGGATACGCAGTATTTT. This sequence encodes CASSPSGPRDTQYF.

The DNA of the CDR3 is TGTGCCTGGAGTGTGGGCGGGGGCCAAGAGACCCAGTACTTC. It specifies CAWSVGGGQETQYF. V is TRBV30 and J is TRBJ2-5; 7 bases match TRBD2. The J segment lost 1 base and the V segment lost 0 bases, leaving 2 bases of the junction unmatched. Germline V gene data show CDR1 as GTSNPN and CDR2 as SVGIG (reference sequence). The CDR3 contains 14 residues.

CDR3 sequence (DNA): TGTGCCAGCAGCTTTCTTCAGACAGGGAACGAGCAGTACTTC. Encoded protein: CASSFLQTGNEQYF. The genes are TRBV5-6 and TRBJ2-7; 7 positions agree with TRBD1. This CDR3 comprises 14 residues. Unmatched junction bases numbered 7, after V lost 2 bases and J lost 5 bases. CDR1 and CDR2 from the germline V gene are SGHDT and YYEEEE.

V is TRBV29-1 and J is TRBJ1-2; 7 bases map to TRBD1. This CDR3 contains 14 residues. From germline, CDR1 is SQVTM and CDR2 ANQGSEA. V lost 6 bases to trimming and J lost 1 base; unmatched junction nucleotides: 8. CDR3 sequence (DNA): TGCAGCGTACGACCGACAGGGTTTAACTATGGCTACACCTTC. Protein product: CSVRPTGFNYGYTF.

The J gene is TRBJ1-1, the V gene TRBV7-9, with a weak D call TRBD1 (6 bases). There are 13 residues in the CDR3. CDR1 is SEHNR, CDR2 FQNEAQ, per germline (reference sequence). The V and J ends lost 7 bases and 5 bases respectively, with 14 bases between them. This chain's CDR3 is CASTRTGNTEAFF. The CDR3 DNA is TGTGCCAGCACTAGAACAGGGAATACTGAAGCTTTCTTT.

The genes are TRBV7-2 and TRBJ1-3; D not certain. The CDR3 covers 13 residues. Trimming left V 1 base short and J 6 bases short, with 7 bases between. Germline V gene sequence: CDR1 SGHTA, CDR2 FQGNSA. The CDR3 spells CASSLGAVNTIYF. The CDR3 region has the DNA TGTGCCAGCAGCTTAGGAGCGGTAAACACCATATATTTT.

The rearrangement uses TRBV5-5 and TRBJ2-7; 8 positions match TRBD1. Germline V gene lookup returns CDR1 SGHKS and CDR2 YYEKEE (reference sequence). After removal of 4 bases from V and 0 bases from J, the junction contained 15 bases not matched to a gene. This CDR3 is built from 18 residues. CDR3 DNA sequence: TGTGCCAGCAGCCCGTTAACTAACGACAGGGGAACCTCCTACGAGCAGTACTTC. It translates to CASSPLTNDRGTSYEQYF.

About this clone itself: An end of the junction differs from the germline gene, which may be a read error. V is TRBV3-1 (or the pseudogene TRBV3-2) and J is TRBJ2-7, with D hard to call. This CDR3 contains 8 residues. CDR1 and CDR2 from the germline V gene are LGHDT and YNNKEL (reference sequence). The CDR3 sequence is CASSPQHF. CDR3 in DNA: TGTGCCAGCAGCCCCCAGCACTTC.

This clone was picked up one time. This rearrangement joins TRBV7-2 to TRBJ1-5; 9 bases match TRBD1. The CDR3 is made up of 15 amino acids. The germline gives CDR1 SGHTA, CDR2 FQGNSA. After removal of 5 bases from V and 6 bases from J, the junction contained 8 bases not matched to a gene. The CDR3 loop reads CASSASGQGAQPQHF. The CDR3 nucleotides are TGTGCCAGCAGCGCGTCGGGACAGGGCGCTCAGCCCCAGCATTTT.

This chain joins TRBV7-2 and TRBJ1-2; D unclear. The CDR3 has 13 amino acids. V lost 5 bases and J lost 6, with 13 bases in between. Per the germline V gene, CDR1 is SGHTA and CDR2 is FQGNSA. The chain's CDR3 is CASSPTETNGYTF. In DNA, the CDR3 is TGTGCCAGCAGCCCTACAGAGACTAATGGCTACACCTTC.

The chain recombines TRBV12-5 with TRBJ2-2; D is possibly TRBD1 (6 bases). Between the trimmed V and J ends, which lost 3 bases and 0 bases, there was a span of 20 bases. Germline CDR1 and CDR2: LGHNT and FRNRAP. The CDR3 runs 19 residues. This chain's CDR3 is CASGFLTGAPLANTGELFF. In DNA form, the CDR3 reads TGTGCTAGTGGTTTTCTGACAGGAGCACCTCTTGCGAACACCGGGGAGCTGTTTTTT.

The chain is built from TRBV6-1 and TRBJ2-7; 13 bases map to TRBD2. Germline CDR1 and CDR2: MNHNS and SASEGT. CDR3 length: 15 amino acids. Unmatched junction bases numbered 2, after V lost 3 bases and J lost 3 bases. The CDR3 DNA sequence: TGTGCCAGCAGTGAGGGACTAGCGGGGAGCTACGAGCAGTACTTC. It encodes CASSEGLAGSYEQYF.

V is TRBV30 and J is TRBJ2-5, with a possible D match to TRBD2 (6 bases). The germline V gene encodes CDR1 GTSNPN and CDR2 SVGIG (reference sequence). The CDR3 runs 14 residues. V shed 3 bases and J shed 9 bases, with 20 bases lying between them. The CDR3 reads CAWSVGDSGRAQYF. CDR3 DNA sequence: TGTGCCTGGAGCGTCGGGGACTCCGGACGGGCCCAGTACTTC.

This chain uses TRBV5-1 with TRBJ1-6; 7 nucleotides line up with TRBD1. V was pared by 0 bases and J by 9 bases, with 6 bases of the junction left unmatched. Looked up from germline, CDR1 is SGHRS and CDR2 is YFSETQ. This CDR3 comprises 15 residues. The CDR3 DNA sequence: TGCGCCAGCAGCTTGGGAGACAGGGAAGGTTCACCCCTCCACTTT. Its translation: CASSLGDREGSPLHF.

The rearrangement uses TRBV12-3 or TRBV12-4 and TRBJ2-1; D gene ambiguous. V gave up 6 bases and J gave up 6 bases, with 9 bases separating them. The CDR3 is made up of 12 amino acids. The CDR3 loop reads CASSSTANEQFF. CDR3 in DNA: TGTGCCAGCAGCAGTACAGCCAATGAGCAGTTCTTC.

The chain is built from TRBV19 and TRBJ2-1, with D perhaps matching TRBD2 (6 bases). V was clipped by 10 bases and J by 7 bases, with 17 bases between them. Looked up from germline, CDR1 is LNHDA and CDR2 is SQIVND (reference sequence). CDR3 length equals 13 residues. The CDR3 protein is CATKYEGRNEQFF. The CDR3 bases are TGTGCCACCAAGTACGAGGGGAGGAATGAGCAGTTCTTC.